The clone carrying this TCR beta chain was recorded once. As yet, its antigen is unknown. The data originate from a study of CD4 T cells in relation to SARS-CoV-2 and coronaviruses. For the study at large: TCR beta CDR3s were sequenced after roughly eleven-day antigen culture of PBMCs. Study-level findings and limits: Culture-expanded clones reflect memory recall rather than primary priming during culture.

The ends were cut back, 4 bases at V and 2 bases at J, with 12 bases in the middle. CDR1 LGHDT and CDR2 YNNKEL come from the germline V gene (reference sequence). The CDR3 loop spans 14 amino acids. CEF-cultured naive and memory CD4+ T cell DNA got survey-level sequencing. Measured with immunoSEQ multiplex PCR; TCRdb has only the in-frame clones, and not every one. The table has just over 35,000 clones, approximately 80% seen once; the top ten hold about a fifth. This receptor was obtained from an adult with COVID-19. V usage is TRBV3-1 (or the pseudogene TRBV3-2) and J usage is TRBJ2-7; a weak D match, TRBD2 (6 bases). Sequenced: memory CD4+ T cells from PBMCs, cultured in vitro. The chain's CDR3 is CASSPRLEPYEQYF. The CDR3 DNA sequence: TGTGCCAGCAGCCCACGACTAGAACCCTACGAGCAGTACTTC.